The present entry profiles one T cell receptor (beta chain) with its context. Its antigen is currently unknown. This sample is part of a study of CD8+CD57+ T cells in acquired aplastic anemia. The study, taken as a whole, reports: Patients and controls shared twenty-nine CD8+ CDR3 sequences. In CD8+ cells, Simpson's diversity showed no significant difference between patients and controls.

Germline-derived CDR1 and CDR2 are LNHNV and YYDKDF (reference sequence). The V and J ends lost 7 bases and 5 bases respectively, with 14 bases between them. There are 13 residues in the CDR3. The TCR beta profiling, which covered VDJ combination and CDR3 sequence, was carried out using genomic DNA as the template. TCRdb called the reads again in MiXCR, with one record for every CDR3 protein. Of over 200,000 distinct CDR3 sequences detected, approximately 60% appear once; the ten largest clones hold approximately 32%. Sequenced: sorted CD4+, CD8+, or CD8+CD57+ T cells (not recorded which) from PBMCs. This clonotype originated in a human donor in good health. The chain has TRBV15 and TRBJ2-5; D is unresolved. The CDR3 region is CATKGVMGETQYF. The CDR3, as DNA: TGTGCCACCAAAGGTGTGATGGGGGAGACCCAGTACTTC.